What follows is one T cell receptor beta chain and its context. Its specificity is not known. The data were produced by immunoSEQ multiplex PCR, yet TCRdb's version contains in-frame clones alone and is incomplete. The data contain nearly 110,000 clones, 75% to 95% of them singletons. The data stem from a study of T cell responses to AZD1222 COVID-19 vaccine. General study points: The CD4 TCRs associated with vaccination extended across spike and predominated at 160-218 and 743-854.

Sequencing used peripheral blood, obtained 28 days after the second AZD1222 dose. The clonotype comes from an adult who received the AZD1222 COVID-19 vaccine.

CDR3 DNA: TGTGCCAGCTCACCAACAGGGGGGGATCAGCCCCAGCATTTT. Residues: CASSPTGGDQPQHF. This chain uses TRBV18 with TRBJ1-5, with TRBD1 matching over 8 bases. The CDR3 totals 14 residues. The J segment lost 5 bases and the V segment lost 2 bases, leaving 2 bases of the junction unmatched. From germline, CDR1 is KGHSH and CDR2 LQKENI.